This T cell receptor (beta chain) was sequenced during a study of regulatory T cells in long-lasting Graves disease. The study, taken as a whole, reports: Fewer public clonotypes were shared by new patients (roughly 970) than by persistent patients (around 2,900).

Time point: newly diagnosed GD, antithyroid drugs for less than 3 months. Following extraction of RNA from PBMCs, that RNA was used to make the TCR library. The authors drew patients from an endocrinology department in Xi'an, China. About this clonotype: Its antigen is unidentified.

According to the study, TCR beta libraries were built with iRepertoire HTBI primers and CDR3-region Arm-PCR. Per the original data handling: Samples collectively showed fewer than 80 TRBV and 14 TRBJ segments. TCRdb re-analysed the multiplex PCR reads in MiXCR, keeping a single row per CDR3 protein. The V and J calls come from TCRdb's annotation, not from the publication. The sample lists 350,000 to 550,000 distinct CDR3 sequences, approximately 16% occurring once. Germline CDR1 and CDR2: SQVTM and ANQGSEA. Trimming at V came to 5 bases and at J to 5 bases, leaving 12 bases not matched to a gene. The CDR3 sequence is 16 residues long. This sample was shared with a second study, whose subject was T cells in Graves' hyperthyroidism and ophthalmopathy. This second study says: Stable hyperthyroidism was separated from ophthalmopathy by a model based on 13 V-J features.

This clonotype was obtained from a young woman with Graves disease. The V and J genes are TRBV29-1 and TRBJ2-5, with 12 bases that match TRBD2. Sequencing was performed on peripheral blood mononuclear cells (PBMCs), taken at new diagnosis, from a patient treated with antithyroid drugs. The chain's CDR3 is CSVNQGLAGGPETQYF. CDR3 nucleotide sequence: TGCAGCGTTAACCAGGGGCTAGCGGGAGGGCCTGAGACCCAGTACTTC.